The 21 T cell receptor beta chains below were found in one sample sequenced in a study of cytomegalovirus exposure and HLA in healthy donors (dated by TCRdb to about 2017). Library preparation was by the immunoSEQ multiplex PCR assay. For the multiplex PCR, a mixture combining 60 forward primers for TCR Vbeta segments and 13 reverse primers for TCR Jbeta segments was used. This is the immuneACCESS table as TCRdb keeps it, with only in-frame sequences that have V and J called. A part of the clones is gone; compared with another copy, unresolved V genes explain less than half, and the rest is unexplained. The sample table lists 160,000 or so clones, around 77% of them with a count of one. The leading ten clones occupy over 2% of the sample. Sequenced: PBMCs. Receptors were obtained from a man in his 60s in good health and CMV-seronegative.

This clone was counted once. V is TRBV7-2 and J is TRBJ2-1; 9 positions agree with TRBD2. Germline V gene sequence: CDR1 SGHTA, CDR2 FQGNSA. V trimming: 2 bases; J trimming: 6 bases; junction bases outside the gene matches: 5. This CDR3 has 15 amino acids. The CDR3 loop is CASSLQAGGFNEQFF. The CDR3 DNA reads as TGTGCCAGCAGCTTACAAGCGGGAGGCTTCAATGAGCAGTTCTTC.

The chain combines TRBV5-1 with TRBJ2-7; 13 bases align to TRBD2. Trimming took 4 bases from V and 2 from J; bases not matched to a gene: 9. Germline V gene data show CDR1 as SGHRS and CDR2 as YFSETQ. The length of the CDR3 is 17 residues. This CDR3 reads CASSPGLAGSTTYEQYF. CDR3 sequence (DNA): TGCGCCAGCAGCCCGGGACTAGCGGGAAGTACAACCTACGAGCAGTACTTC.

This clone was seen just once. The chain combines TRBV7-2 with TRBJ2-5, with a tentative D call TRBD2 (7 bases). Trimming removed 2 bases from V and 8 bases from J, with 18 bases in between. Germline V gives CDR1 SGHTA, CDR2 FQGNSA. CDR3 length equals 15 residues. In DNA, the CDR3 is TGTGCCAGCAGCTTAAGGAGCGGGGACGGGACAACCCAGTACTTC. Protein product: CASSLRSGDGTTQYF.

This clone was observed a handful of times. CDR3 DNA sequence: TGTGCCAGCAGCCTCGACAGGGTGCGCACTGAAGCTTTCTTT. Its protein product is CASSLDRVRTEAFF. The chain recombines TRBV27 with TRBJ1-1, with 7 nucleotides matching TRBD1. This CDR3 is built from 14 residues. V was pared by 6 bases and J by 4 bases, with 8 bases of the junction left unmatched. Germline V gene data show CDR1 as MNHEY and CDR2 as SMNVEV (reference sequence).

This clone was seen just once. The V call is TRBV9, the J call TRBJ2-7; D may be TRBD2 (5 bases). Germline V gene sequence: CDR1 SGDLS, CDR2 YYNGEE. V was clipped by 4 bases and J by 2 bases, with 19 bases between them. This CDR3 region has 16 residues. The CDR3 here is CASSLRTGSTTYEQYF. The CDR3 DNA is TGTGCCAGCAGCCTACGCACGGGATCTACTACCTACGAGCAGTACTTC.

This clone was picked up one time. The chain links TRBV6-1 to TRBJ2-2, with a possible D match to TRBD1 (6 bases). Trimming removed 2 bases from V and 5 bases from J, with 9 bases in between. This CDR3 has 14 residues. The germline CDR1 and CDR2 sequences are MNHNS and SASEGT. As DNA, the CDR3 is TGTGCCAGCAGTGAACTGAGGGGGACCGGGGAGCTGTTTTTT. It encodes CASSELRGTGELFF.

The chain has TRBV6-5 and TRBJ1-2; D is possibly TRBD1 (6 bases). Germline V CDR1 and CDR2: MNHEY, SVGAGI. V shed 8 bases and J shed 6 bases, with 16 bases lying between them. This CDR3 contains 13 residues. CDR3 amino acids: CASQGWGRDGYTF. DNA for the CDR3: TGTGCCAGCCAAGGGTGGGGGCGGGATGGCTACACCTTC.

This clone was counted only a few times. The chain recombines TRBV28 with TRBJ1-2, with a possible D match to TRBD1 (5 bases). Germline V gene data show CDR1 as MDHEN and CDR2 as SYDVKM. The CDR3 covers 17 residues. V shed 5 bases and J shed 5 bases, with 24 bases lying between them. The CDR3: CASSTPRSATVEYGYTF. The CDR3 bases are TGTGCCAGCAGTACCCCCCGTTCCGCGACAGTCGAGTATGGCTACACCTTC.

This sequence joins TRBV15 and TRBJ1-2; 7 nucleotides line up with TRBD1. CDR1 is LNHNV, CDR2 YYDKDF, per germline (reference sequence). The ends lost 5 bases at V and 4 bases at J; junction bases unmatched: 10. The CDR3 runs to 15 residues. CDR3 DNA sequence: TGTGCCACCAGCCTTAGAGGGGGCGTCGGCTATGGCTACACCTTC. The encoded protein is CATSLRGGVGYGYTF.

In the case of this clone: One junction end disagrees with the germline gene, perhaps due to a read error. The chain has TRBV5-6 and TRBJ1-5, with a possible D match to TRBD1 (5 bases). The germline gives CDR1 SGHDT, CDR2 YYEEEE. The CDR3 consists of 15 residues. In DNA form, the CDR3 reads TGTGCCAGCAGCTTTTTGGGGGGAGGCAATCAGCCCCAGAATTTT. As protein: CASSFLGGGNQPQNF. The full variable domain, with the rest looked up from reference TRBV5-6 and TRBJ1-5, is DAGVTQSPTHLIKTRGQQVTLRCSPKSGHDTVSWYQQALGQGPQFIFQYYEEEERQRGNFPDRFSGHQFPNYSSELNVNALLLGDSALYLCASSFLGGGNQPQNFGDGTRLSIL.

The chain carries TRBV25-1 and TRBJ2-1, with D possibly matching TRBD2 (7 bases). CDR3 length: 14 amino acids. The ends were cut back, 5 bases at V and 6 bases at J, with 14 bases in the middle. CDR1 is MGHDK, CDR2 SYGVNS, per germline. CDR3 sequence: CASSLGGGLNEQFF. For the CDR3, the DNA is TGTGCCAGCAGTCTGGGGGGGGGCCTCAATGAGCAGTTCTTC.

The J gene is TRBJ1-1, the V gene TRBV27, with 9 bases lining up with TRBD1. CDR3 length: 17 amino acids. Trimming removed 2 bases from V and 0 bases from J; junction bases left unmatched: 7. From germline, CDR1 is MNHEY and CDR2 SMNVEV (reference sequence). The CDR3 DNA reads TGTGCCAGCAGTTTAGTTTTTACAGGGGGCATGAACACTGAAGCTTTCTTT. It encodes CASSLVFTGGMNTEAFF.

The chain recombines TRBV10-3 with TRBJ1-5; 8 bases fit TRBD1. Germline CDR1 ENHRY, CDR2 SYGVKD. With 0 bases clipped from V and 2 bases from J, the junction kept 0 bases outside the gene matches. The CDR3 loop spans 15 amino acids. The CDR3 DNA sequence: TGTGCCATCAGTGAGTCGGGACAGGGCAATCAGCCCCAGCATTTT. It specifies CAISESGQGNQPQHF.

The chain is built from TRBV10-1 and TRBJ1-1; 7 bases fit TRBD1. Germline CDR1 WNHNN, CDR2 SYGVQD (reference sequence). The CDR3 is 15 amino acids. The junction had 2 bases not matched to a gene; V was cut back by 0 bases and J by 1 base. The CDR3 here is CASSESRQGNTEAFF. CDR3 coding DNA: TGCGCCAGCAGTGAGTCGAGACAGGGGAACACTGAAGCTTTCTTT.

V and J are TRBV7-9 and TRBJ1-5, with D unresolved. CDR3 length: 13 residues. CDR1 is SEHNR, CDR2 FQNEAQ, per germline (reference sequence). V shed 3 bases and J shed 5 bases, with 8 bases lying between them. CDR3 region: CASSFGADQPQHF. CDR3 coding DNA: TGTGCCAGCAGCTTCGGCGCGGATCAGCCCCAGCATTTT. Full variable domain (rest looked up from reference TRBV7-9 and TRBJ1-5): DTGVSQNPRHKITKRGQNVTFRCDPISEHNRLYWYRQTLGQGPEFLTYFQNEAQLEKSRLLSDRFSAERPKGSFSTLEIQRTEQGDSAMYLCASSFGADQPQHFGDGTRLSIL.

This clone was found once. The chain combines TRBV5-4 with TRBJ1-2, with 11 nucleotides matching TRBD1. The germline V gene encodes CDR1 SGHNT and CDR2 YYREEE (reference sequence). Trimming removed 5 bases from V and 3 bases from J; junction bases left unmatched: 6. The CDR3 loop spans 15 amino acids. CDR3 coding DNA: TGTGCCAGCAGAGGGGCGGACAGGGGGCACTATGGCTACACCTTC. Translation gives CASRGADRGHYGYTF.

This chain connects TRBV6-1 to TRBJ1-6, with 10 bases matching TRBD1. With V trimmed by 4 bases and J by 7 bases, 1 base remained unmatched. CDR3 length: 14 amino acids. Per germline, CDR1 MNHNS and CDR2 SASEGT. The CDR3 protein is CASSGTGGNSPLHF. In DNA, the CDR3 is TGTGCCAGCAGTGGGACAGGGGGAAATTCACCCCTCCACTTT.

V and J are TRBV5-6 and TRBJ1-2; D remains unclear. This CDR3 is built from 14 residues. V dropped 0 bases and J dropped 3 bases, with 9 bases sitting between them. Germline values: CDR1 SGHDT, CDR2 YYEEEE. The CDR3 region is CASSLGPGYYGYTF. CDR3 sequence (DNA): TGTGCCAGCAGCTTGGGCCCCGGGTACTATGGCTACACCTTC.

This clone occurred once. V and J are TRBV10-2 and TRBJ1-5; D gene ambiguous. V gave up 2 bases and J gave up 5 bases, with 4 bases separating them. The length of the CDR3 is 12 residues. Per the germline V gene, CDR1 is WSHSY and CDR2 is SAAADI. The CDR3 loop reads CASSEVYQPQHF. The CDR3 region has the DNA TGCGCCAGCAGTGAGGTATATCAGCCCCAGCATTTT.

CDR3 nucleotide sequence: TGTGCCAGCAGAACGAGGGTTGGAGAAGCTTTCTTT. It encodes CASRTRVGEAFF. V and J are TRBV6-1 and TRBJ1-1; D unresolved. The CDR3 is 12 residues long. Germline V gene lookup returns CDR1 MNHNS and CDR2 SASEGT. V shed 6 bases and J shed 8 bases, with 13 bases lying between them.

The chain uses TRBV27 and TRBJ1-5, with TRBD1 matching 9 bases. Germline CDR1 and CDR2: MNHEY and SMNVEV (reference sequence). After removal of 5 bases from V and 0 bases from J, the junction contained 14 bases not matched to a gene. This CDR3 has 19 residues. CDR3 protein: CASSNIRGTGTYSNQPQHF. The CDR3 bases are TGTGCCAGCAGTAACATTAGAGGGACAGGGACTTATAGCAATCAGCCCCAGCATTTT.